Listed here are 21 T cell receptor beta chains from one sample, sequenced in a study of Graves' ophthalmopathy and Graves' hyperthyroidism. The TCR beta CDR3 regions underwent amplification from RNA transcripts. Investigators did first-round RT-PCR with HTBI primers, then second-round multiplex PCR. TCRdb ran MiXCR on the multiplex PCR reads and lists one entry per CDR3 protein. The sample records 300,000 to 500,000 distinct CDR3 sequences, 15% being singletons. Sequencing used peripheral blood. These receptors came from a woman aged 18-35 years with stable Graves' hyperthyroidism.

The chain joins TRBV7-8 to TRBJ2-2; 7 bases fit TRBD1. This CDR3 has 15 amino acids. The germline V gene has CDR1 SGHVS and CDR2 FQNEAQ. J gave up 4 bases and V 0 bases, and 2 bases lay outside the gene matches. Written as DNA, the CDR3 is TGTGCCAGCAGCTTAGCGAGGGGGCCCACCGGGGAGCTGTTTTTT. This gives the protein CASSLARGPTGELFF.

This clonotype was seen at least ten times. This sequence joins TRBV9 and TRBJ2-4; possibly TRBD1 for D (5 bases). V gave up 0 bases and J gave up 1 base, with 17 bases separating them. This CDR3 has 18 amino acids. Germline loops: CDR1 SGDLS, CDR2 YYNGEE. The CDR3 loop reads CASSVDSGLGVAKNIQYF. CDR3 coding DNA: TGTGCCAGCAGCGTAGATTCAGGGTTAGGGGTTGCCAAAAACATTCAGTACTTC.

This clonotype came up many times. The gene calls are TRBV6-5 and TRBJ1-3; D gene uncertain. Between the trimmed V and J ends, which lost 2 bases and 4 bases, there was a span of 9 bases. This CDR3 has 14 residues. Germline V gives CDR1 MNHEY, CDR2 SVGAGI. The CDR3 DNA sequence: TGTGCCAGCAGTTACGGCCCAGCCGGAAACACCATATATTTT. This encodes CASSYGPAGNTIYF.

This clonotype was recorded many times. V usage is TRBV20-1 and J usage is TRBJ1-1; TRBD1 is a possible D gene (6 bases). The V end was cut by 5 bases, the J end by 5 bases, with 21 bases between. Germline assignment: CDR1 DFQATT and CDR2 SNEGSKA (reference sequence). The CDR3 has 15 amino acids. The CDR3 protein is CSAALLDSLRTEAFF. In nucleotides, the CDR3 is TGCAGTGCTGCCCTCTTGGACAGCTTAAGGACTGAAGCTTTCTTT.

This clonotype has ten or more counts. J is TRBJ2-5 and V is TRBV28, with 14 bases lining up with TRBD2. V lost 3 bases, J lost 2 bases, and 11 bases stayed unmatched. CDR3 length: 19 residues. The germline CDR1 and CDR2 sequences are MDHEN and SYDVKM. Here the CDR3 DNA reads TGTGCCAGCAGTTTCAATCCCCCGGGACTAGCGGGGGTACAAGAGACCCAGTACTTC. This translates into CASSFNPPGLAGVQETQYF.

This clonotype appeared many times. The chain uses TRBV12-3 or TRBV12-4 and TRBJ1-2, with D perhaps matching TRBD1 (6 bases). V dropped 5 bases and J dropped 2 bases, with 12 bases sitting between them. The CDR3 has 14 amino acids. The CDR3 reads CASSPITGNYGYTF. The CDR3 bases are TGTGCCAGCAGTCCGATAACAGGGAACTATGGCTACACCTTC.

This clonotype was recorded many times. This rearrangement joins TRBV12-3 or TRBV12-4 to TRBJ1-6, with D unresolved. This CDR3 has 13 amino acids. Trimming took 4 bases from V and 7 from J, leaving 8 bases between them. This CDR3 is CASSSAGNSPLHF. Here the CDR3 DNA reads TGTGCCAGCAGTTCTGCGGGGAATTCACCCCTCCACTTT.

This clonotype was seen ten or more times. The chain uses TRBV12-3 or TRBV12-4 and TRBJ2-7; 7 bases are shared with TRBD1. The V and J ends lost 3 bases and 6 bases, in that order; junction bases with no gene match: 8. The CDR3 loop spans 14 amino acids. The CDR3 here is CASSFSGGRSEQYF. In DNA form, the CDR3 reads TGTGCCAGCAGTTTTTCAGGGGGTCGGAGCGAGCAGTACTTC.

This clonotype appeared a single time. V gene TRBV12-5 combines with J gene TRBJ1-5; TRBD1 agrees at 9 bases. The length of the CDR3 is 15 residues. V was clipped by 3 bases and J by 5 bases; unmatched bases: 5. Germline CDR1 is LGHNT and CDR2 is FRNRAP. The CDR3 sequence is CASGFAGTGYQPQHF. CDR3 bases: TGTGCTAGTGGTTTTGCCGGGACAGGGTATCAGCCCCAGCATTTT.

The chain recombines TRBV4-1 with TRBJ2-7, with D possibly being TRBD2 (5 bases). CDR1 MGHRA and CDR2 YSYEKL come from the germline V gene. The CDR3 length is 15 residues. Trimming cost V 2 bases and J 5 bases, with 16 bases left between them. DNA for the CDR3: TGCGCCAGCAGCCAATTTACTAGAGAAGGCGACGAGCAGTACTTC. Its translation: CASSQFTREGDEQYF.

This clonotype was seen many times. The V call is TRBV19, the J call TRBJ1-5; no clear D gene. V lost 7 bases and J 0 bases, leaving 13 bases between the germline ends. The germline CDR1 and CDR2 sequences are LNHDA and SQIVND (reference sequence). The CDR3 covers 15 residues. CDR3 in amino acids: CASITTRNSNQPQHF. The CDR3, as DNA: TGTGCCAGTATCACCACACGTAATAGCAATCAGCCCCAGCATTTT.

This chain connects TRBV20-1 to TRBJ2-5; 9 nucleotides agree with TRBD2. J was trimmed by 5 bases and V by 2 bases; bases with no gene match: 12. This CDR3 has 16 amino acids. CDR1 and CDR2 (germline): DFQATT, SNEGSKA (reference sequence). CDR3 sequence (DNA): TGCAGTGCTAGACCCCGAATAGCGGGAGTGTCGGAGACCCAGTACTTC. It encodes CSARPRIAGVSETQYF.

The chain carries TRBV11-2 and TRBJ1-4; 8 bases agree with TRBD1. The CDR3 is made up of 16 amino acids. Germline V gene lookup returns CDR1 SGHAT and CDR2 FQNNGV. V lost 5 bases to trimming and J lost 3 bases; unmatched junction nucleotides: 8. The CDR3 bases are TGTGCCAGCAGCGGGACAGGACGTTTGGCTAATGAAAAACTGTTTTTT. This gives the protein CASSGTGRLANEKLFF.

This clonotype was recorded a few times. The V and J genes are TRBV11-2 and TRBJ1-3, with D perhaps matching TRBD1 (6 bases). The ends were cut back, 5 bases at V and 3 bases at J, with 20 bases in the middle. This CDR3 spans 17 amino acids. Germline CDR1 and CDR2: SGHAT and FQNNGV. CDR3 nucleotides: TGTGCCAGCAGCGCCAGGGAGGGGGGCGCCATTGGAAACACCATATATTTT. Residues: CASSAREGGAIGNTIYF.

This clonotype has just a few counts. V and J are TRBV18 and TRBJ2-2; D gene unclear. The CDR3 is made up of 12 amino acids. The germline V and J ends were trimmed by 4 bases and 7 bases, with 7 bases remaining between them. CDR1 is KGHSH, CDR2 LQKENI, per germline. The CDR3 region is CASSQGLGELFF. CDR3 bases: TGTGCCAGCTCACAGGGCCTCGGGGAGCTGTTTTTT.

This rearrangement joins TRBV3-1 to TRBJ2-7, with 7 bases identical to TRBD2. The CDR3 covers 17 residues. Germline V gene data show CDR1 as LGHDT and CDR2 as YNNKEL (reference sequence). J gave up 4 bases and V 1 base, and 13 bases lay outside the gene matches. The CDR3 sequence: CASSQGRKASGVYEQYF. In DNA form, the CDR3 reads TGTGCCAGCAGCCAAGGTCGTAAGGCTAGCGGCGTGTACGAGCAGTACTTC.

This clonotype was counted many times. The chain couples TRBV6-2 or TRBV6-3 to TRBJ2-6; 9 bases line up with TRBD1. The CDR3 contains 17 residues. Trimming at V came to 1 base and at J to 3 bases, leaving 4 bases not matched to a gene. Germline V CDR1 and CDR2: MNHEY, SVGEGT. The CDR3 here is CASSYLQGAGGANVLTF. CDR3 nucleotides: TGTGCCAGCAGTTACTTACAGGGGGCAGGTGGGGCCAACGTCCTGACTTTC.

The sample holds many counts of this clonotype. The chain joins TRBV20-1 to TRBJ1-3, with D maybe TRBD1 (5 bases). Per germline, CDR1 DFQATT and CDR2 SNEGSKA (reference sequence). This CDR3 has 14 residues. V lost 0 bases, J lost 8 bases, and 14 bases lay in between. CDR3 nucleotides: TGCAGTGCTAGAGATCCCCAGGGTGCAGACACCATATATTTT. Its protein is CSARDPQGADTIYF.

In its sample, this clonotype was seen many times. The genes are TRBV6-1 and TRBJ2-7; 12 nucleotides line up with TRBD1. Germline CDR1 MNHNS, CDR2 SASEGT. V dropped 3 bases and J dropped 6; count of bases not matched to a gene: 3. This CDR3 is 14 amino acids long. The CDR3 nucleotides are TGTGCCAGCAGTGATGGGACAGGGGGCTTCGAGCAGTACTTC. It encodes CASSDGTGGFEQYF.

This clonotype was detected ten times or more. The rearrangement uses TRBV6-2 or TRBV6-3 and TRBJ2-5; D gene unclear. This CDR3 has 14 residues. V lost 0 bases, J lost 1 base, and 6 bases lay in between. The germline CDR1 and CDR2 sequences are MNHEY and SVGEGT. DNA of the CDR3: TGTGCCAGCAGTTACTCGACGATCCAAGAGACCCAGTACTTC. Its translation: CASSYSTIQETQYF.

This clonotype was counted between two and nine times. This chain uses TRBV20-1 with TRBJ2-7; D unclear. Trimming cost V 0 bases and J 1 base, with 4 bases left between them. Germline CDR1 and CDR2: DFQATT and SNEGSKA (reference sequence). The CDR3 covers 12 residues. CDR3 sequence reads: CSAREASYEQYF. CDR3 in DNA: TGCAGTGCTAGAGAGGCATCCTACGAGCAGTACTTC.